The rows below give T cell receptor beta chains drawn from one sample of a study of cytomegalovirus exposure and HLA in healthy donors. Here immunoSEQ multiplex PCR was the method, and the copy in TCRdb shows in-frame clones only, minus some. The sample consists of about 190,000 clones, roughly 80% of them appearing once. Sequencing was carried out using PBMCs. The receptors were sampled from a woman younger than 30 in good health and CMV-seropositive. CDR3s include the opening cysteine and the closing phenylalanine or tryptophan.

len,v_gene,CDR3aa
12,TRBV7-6,CASSRGQDEQYF
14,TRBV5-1,CASSPSAGDYGYTF
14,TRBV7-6,CASSFRTGSEKLFF
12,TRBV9,CASSASTDTQYF
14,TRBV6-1,CASRGTGTAYEQYF
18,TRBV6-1,CASSEGLAGGRVQETQYF
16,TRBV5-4,CASSPGHHSGANVLTF
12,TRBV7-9,CASSPYGNEQFF
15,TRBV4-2,CASSQERRVTDTQYF
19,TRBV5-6,CASSLEIMSGQRTQETQYF
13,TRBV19,CASSHRDEQKLFF
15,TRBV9,CASSPGGGGSYGYTF
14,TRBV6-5,CATGRQTDTYEQYF
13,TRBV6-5,CASSYGRGETQYF
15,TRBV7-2,CASSSSIAGYDTQYF
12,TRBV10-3,CAHGTGGQTQYF
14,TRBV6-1,CASSEGTPYQPQHF
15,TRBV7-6,CASSFGPGGQETQYF
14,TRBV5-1,CASSPTSGNYEQYF
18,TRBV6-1,CASSELMDRYEMNTEAFF
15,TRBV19,CASSITGNSGYEQYF
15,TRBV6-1,CASSGSGLQPYEQYF
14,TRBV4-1,CASSQFTGPYEQYF
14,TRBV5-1,CASSSVQGKETQYF
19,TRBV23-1,CASSRRTGPPIPAAYEQYF
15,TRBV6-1,CASSESPDSFSPLHF
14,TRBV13,CASSPSGLGYGYTF
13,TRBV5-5,CASSFIQDTEAFF
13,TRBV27,CASRPSTGYGYTF
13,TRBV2,CATGTGLNTEAFF
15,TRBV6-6,CASIPQGAKRSEAFF